These 4 T cell receptor beta chains were all obtained from the same sample, sequenced in a study of T cell repertoires in cytomegalovirus infection. TCRdb independently ran MiXCR on the reads; one entry per CDR3 protein. Of about 55,000 distinct CDR3 sequences listed, 20% are singletons. These TCRs' antigens remain unknown. The sequences come from CD8+ T cells from cultured PBMCs, collected from culture after CMV antigen stimulation. The receptors were gathered from a human donor in good health (CMV status not recorded). Some clones in this sample may be carry-over from other donors' samples.

The rearrangement uses TRBV7-9 and TRBJ2-1, with 9 nucleotides matching TRBD2. The CDR3 loop spans 15 amino acids. The V segment lost 3 bases and the J segment 2 bases; nucleotides outside the gene matches: 2. CDR1 SEHNR and CDR2 FQNEAQ come from the germline V gene (reference sequence). The CDR3 nucleotides read TGTGCCAGCAGCTTGCGGGAGGGCCCCTACAATGAGCAGTTCTTC. Amino acids: CASSLREGPYNEQFF.

Only a few counts were recorded for this clonotype. V gene TRBV12-3 or TRBV12-4 combines with J gene TRBJ1-2, with a weak D call TRBD1 (6 bases). This CDR3 has 15 amino acids. V was cut by 7 bases and J by 0 bases, with 15 bases left in between. The CDR3 sequence is CASNGPGDPNYGYTF. DNA for the CDR3: TGTGCCAGCAATGGACCAGGGGATCCTAACTATGGCTACACCTTC.

This clonotype was observed a few times. The chain recombines TRBV11-3 with TRBJ2-3; 8 positions match TRBD1. Germline V lookup: CDR1 SGHNT, CDR2 YENEEA. CDR3 length: 16 residues. Trimming removed 5 bases from V and 1 base from J; junction bases left unmatched: 8. CDR3 nucleotides: TGTGCCAGCAGCCTAACCGGGACAGGAGGCACAGATACGCAGTATTTT. The encoded protein is CASSLTGTGGTDTQYF.

Written as DNA, the CDR3 is TGTGCCAGCAGCCAAGGGCCTAGCAATGAGCAGTTCTTC. It codes for CASSQGPSNEQFF. The rearrangement links TRBV14 to TRBJ2-1; D ambiguous. V was pared by 1 base and J by 6 bases, with 7 bases between. Germline CDR1 SGHDN, CDR2 FVKESK. This CDR3 contains 13 residues.